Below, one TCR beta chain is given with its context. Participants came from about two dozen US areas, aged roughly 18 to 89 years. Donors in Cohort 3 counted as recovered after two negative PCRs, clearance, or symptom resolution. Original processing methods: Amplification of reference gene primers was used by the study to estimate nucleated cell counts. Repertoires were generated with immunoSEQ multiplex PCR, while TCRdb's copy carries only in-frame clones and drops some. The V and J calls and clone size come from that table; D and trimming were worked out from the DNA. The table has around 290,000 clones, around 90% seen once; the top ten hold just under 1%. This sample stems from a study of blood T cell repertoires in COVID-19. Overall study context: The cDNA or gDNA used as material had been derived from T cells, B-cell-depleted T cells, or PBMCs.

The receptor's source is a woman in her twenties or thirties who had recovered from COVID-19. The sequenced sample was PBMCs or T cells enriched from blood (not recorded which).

CDR3 in DNA: TGTGCCAGCAGCTTGGTGGGTAGGACAGGGGGGAGCACAGATACGCAGTATTTT. Its protein product is CASSLVGRTGGSTDTQYF. V and J are TRBV5-4 and TRBJ2-3; TRBD1 matches 10 bases. Unmatched junction bases numbered 7, after V lost 0 bases and J lost 0 bases. The CDR3 has 18 amino acids. Germline assignment: CDR1 SGHNT and CDR2 YYREEE (reference sequence).